The entry below describes one T cell receptor beta chain. The Seattle patients, enrolled during active infection, were followed longitudinally. This entry belongs to a study of blood T cell repertoires in COVID-19. The wider study: Researchers got acute and convalescent COVID-19 samples from the United States, Italy and Spain.

Study processing details: Cell counts per sample came from amplifying reference gene primers. Using immunoSEQ multiplex PCR, the repertoire was profiled, and TCRdb retains in-frame clones only, with some absent. Clone size and V and J calls were adopted from that table, with D and trimming inferred from the DNA. The data show about 330,000 clones, 87% seen once. The CDR3 consists of 15 residues. The V end lost 2 bases, the J end lost 5 bases, and 15 bases lay between the germline ends. Germline values: CDR1 SGHTA, CDR2 FQGTGA. The V gene is TRBV7-3, the J gene TRBJ2-5; D remains ambiguous. The specimen sequenced was peripheral blood. The clonotype originates from a man younger than 45 with COVID-19, enrolled during active disease. The CDR3 DNA sequence: TGTGCCAGCAGCTTAGGGCCCCTAACCATGGAGACCCAGTACTTC. Its translation is CASSLGPLTMETQYF. The full variable domain, in which reference TRBV7-3 and TRBJ2-5 provide the parts outside the CDR3, is GAGVSQTPSNKVTEKGKYVELRCDPISGHTALYWYRQSLGQGPEFLIYFQGTGAADDSGLPNDRFFAVRPEGSVSTLKIQRTERGDSAVYLCASSLGPLTMETQYFGPGTRLLVL.